The T cell receptor beta chain described here comes from a study of blood T cell repertoires in COVID-19. About the research overall: T cells, B-cell-depleted T cells, or PBMCs provided the cDNA or gDNA that served as material.

Across under 25 US areas, participants ranged in age from roughly 18 to 95 years. Participants had their cohort set by participant-reported clinical history. The protocol was immunoSEQ multiplex PCR, while the TCRdb copy is restricted to in-frame clones and leaves out a portion. Of approximately 480,000 clones listed, roughly 87% are singletons. The CDR3 covers 17 residues. The germline V gene has CDR1 LNHDA and CDR2 SQIVND (reference sequence). V shed 6 bases and J shed 3 bases, with 21 bases lying between them. The chain uses TRBV19 and TRBJ1-5; D is possibly TRBD1 (6 bases). The material sequenced was PBMCs or T cells enriched from blood (not recorded which). The clonotype originates from a woman younger than 35 who had recovered from COVID-19. CDR3 sequence (DNA): TGTGCCAGTAGCGAGGGGGGGGCAAAGGTTTACAATCAGCCCCAGCATTTT. It codes for CASSEGGAKVYNQPQHF.